Shown below are 12 T cell receptor beta chains from a single sample sequenced in a study of T-cell memory formation after mild COVID-19. Using its own MiXCR run on the 5' RACE reads, TCRdb lists one record per CDR3 protein. Among approximately 150,000 distinct CDR3 sequences, less than 20% were seen once, and the ten largest hold 2% to 2.5%. What was sequenced was PBMCs or a T cell subset sorted from them (not recorded which). Receptors were obtained from an adult woman who had mild COVID-19 (a few samples of this study predate the infection). Cell type and time point are not known.

The chain couples TRBV20-1 to TRBJ2-1; 7 bases align to TRBD2. The V gene end was trimmed by 0 bases and the J gene end by 2 bases; junction bases not matched to a gene: 7. The CDR3 runs 16 residues. Germline V lookup: CDR1 DFQATT, CDR2 SNEGSKA (reference sequence). This CDR3 reads CSARDEAGWAYNEQFF. Written as DNA, the CDR3 is TGCAGTGCTAGAGATGAAGCGGGATGGGCCTACAATGAGCAGTTCTTC.

The J gene is TRBJ2-3, the V gene TRBV9; possibly TRBD1 or TRBD2 for D (5 bases each). In germline, CDR1 is SGDLS, CDR2 YYNGEE. V dropped 6 bases and J dropped 4 bases, with 15 bases sitting between them. The CDR3 covers 14 residues. Here the CDR3 reads CASTRDWGADTQYF. CDR3 coding DNA: TGTGCCAGCACGAGGGATTGGGGCGCAGATACGCAGTATTTT. The variable domain in full, completed from reference TRBV9 and TRBJ2-3, reads DSGVTQTPKHLITATGQRVTLRCSPRSGDLSVYWYQQSLDQGLQFLIQYYNGEERAKGNILERFSAQQFPDLHSELNLSSLELGDSALYFCASTRDWGADTQYFGPGTRLTVL.

The chain employs TRBV7-9 and TRBJ2-7; D possibly corresponds to TRBD1 (5 bases). The length of the CDR3 is 15 residues. V dropped 1 base and J dropped 1 base, with 11 bases sitting between them. In germline, CDR1 is SEHNR, CDR2 FQNEAQ (reference sequence). Here the CDR3 reads CASSLEGWSSYEQYF. The CDR3 region has the DNA TGTGCCAGCAGCTTAGAGGGGTGGTCTTCCTACGAGCAGTACTTC.

V is TRBV7-9 and J is TRBJ1-1; D is perhaps TRBD1 (5 bases). The CDR3 has 14 residues. V lost 8 bases to trimming and J lost 6 bases, with 19 bases between them. Germline CDR1 SEHNR, CDR2 FQNEAQ (reference sequence). The CDR3 loop is CASGWGDPPPEAFF. DNA of the CDR3: TGTGCCAGCGGCTGGGGGGACCCTCCGCCTGAAGCTTTCTTT.

The J gene is TRBJ2-2, the V gene TRBV6-1; TRBD2 aligns across 9 bases. The CDR3 consists of 16 residues. Germline V gene lookup returns CDR1 MNHNS and CDR2 SASEGT. V trimming: 7 bases; J trimming: 4 bases; junction bases outside the gene matches: 10. CDR3 in amino acids: CASTLRRLAATGELFF. The CDR3, as DNA: TGTGCCAGCACCCTAAGGCGACTAGCGGCCACCGGGGAGCTGTTTTTT.

This clonotype showed up just a few times. CDR3 loop: CASSLTQGPYEQYF. The CDR3 DNA follows: TGTGCCAGCAGCTTAACCCAGGGGCCCTACGAGCAGTACTTC. The chain links TRBV7-3 to TRBJ2-7, with a possible D match to TRBD1 (6 bases). Per the germline V gene, CDR1 is SGHTA and CDR2 is FQGTGA. Trimming removed 0 bases from V and 2 bases from J, with 8 bases in between. There are 14 residues in the CDR3.

This clonotype turned up a few times. The chain joins TRBV20-1 to TRBJ2-3; the match to TRBD1 covers 7 bases. The germline V gene has CDR1 DFQATT and CDR2 SNEGSKA (reference sequence). J gave up 2 bases and V 4 bases, and 6 bases lay outside the gene matches. The CDR3 consists of 14 residues. CDR3 DNA sequence: TGCAGTGCTAAGGGCGGACAGGCCACAGATACGCAGTATTTT. Its protein is CSAKGGQATDTQYF.

In this sample, this clonotype turned up many times. The chain uses TRBV25-1 and TRBJ2-5; 8 positions agree with TRBD1. CDR1 is MGHDK, CDR2 SYGVNS, per germline. Trimming cost V 6 bases and J 2 bases; bases outside gene matches: 11. The length of the CDR3 is 16 residues. The chain's CDR3 is CASSTERTGNQETQYF. CDR3 in DNA: TGTGCCAGCAGCACCGAACGGACAGGGAATCAAGAGACCCAGTACTTC. Drawing the rest from reference TRBV25-1 and TRBJ2-5, the complete variable domain is EADIYQTPRYLVIGTGKKITLECSQTMGHDKMYWYQQDPGMELHLIHYSYGVNSTEKGDLSSESTVSRIRTEHFPLTLESARPSHTSQYLCASSTERTGNQETQYFGPGTRLLVL.

This clonotype was picked up a small number of times. The chain joins TRBV12-3 or TRBV12-4 to TRBJ1-5; 7 bases align to TRBD1. The CDR3 runs to 13 residues. Trimming at V came to 5 bases and at J to 6 bases, leaving 4 bases not matched to a gene. In DNA form, the CDR3 reads TGTGCCAGCAGTCCAGGGGGGATTCAGCCCCAGCATTTT. This gives the protein CASSPGGIQPQHF.

This chain joins TRBV5-1 and TRBJ2-2; TRBD1 matches 9 bases. Losses at the gene ends were 6 bases for V and 4 bases for J; bases not matched to a gene: 10. The CDR3 is 16 amino acids. CDR1 is SGHRS, CDR2 YFSETQ, per germline. In DNA, the CDR3 is TGCGCCAGCACCCGAACAGGGGGCGAGGGCACCGGGGAGCTGTTTTTT. Residues: CASTRTGGEGTGELFF.

The chain links TRBV20-1 to TRBJ2-3; possible D gene TRBD2, 5 bases. Trimming pared 1 base from V and 3 bases from J, leaving 8 bases between. Germline V gives CDR1 DFQATT, CDR2 SNEGSKA (reference sequence). CDR3 length: 13 amino acids. CDR3: CSARVPGTDTQYF. The CDR3 nucleotides read TGCAGTGCTAGAGTCCCGGGGACAGATACGCAGTATTTT.

J is TRBJ1-2 and V is TRBV19; the match to TRBD1 covers 9 bases. This CDR3 is built from 14 residues. After removal of 3 bases from V and 4 bases from J, the junction contained 3 bases not matched to a gene. CDR1 is LNHDA and CDR2 is SQIVND in the germline V gene (reference sequence). The CDR3 protein is CASSIGQGTYGYTF. CDR3 coding DNA: TGTGCCAGTAGTATCGGACAGGGGACCTATGGCTACACCTTC.